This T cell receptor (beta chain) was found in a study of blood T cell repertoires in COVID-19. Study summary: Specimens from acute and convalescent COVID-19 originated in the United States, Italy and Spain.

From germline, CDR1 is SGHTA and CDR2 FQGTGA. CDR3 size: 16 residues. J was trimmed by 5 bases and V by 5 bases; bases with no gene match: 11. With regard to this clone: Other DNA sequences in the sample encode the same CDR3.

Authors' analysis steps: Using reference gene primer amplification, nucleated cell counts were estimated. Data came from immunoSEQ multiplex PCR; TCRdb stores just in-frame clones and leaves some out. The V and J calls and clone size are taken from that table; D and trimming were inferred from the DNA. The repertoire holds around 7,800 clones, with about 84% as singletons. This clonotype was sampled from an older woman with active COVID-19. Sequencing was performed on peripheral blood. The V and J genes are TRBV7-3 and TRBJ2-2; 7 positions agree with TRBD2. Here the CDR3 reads CASSPLGGTWTGELFF. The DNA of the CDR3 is TGTGCCAGCAGCCCATTGGGAGGGACTTGGACCGGGGAGCTGTTTTTT.